Listed below are T cell receptor beta chains from one sample, sequenced in a study of tumor T cells in aggressive B-cell lymphoma. TCRdb keeps only in-frame clones here, not all; method: immunoSEQ multiplex PCR. The sample shows about 5,600 clones, 70% to 75% of them seen only once. Sample: tumor tissue. These receptors were taken from an adult with diffuse large B cell lymphoma. CDR3s include the opening cysteine and the closing phenylalanine or tryptophan. D genes are given only for firm matches. A row's size may be missing; if present it is once, few, many or a size class.

d_call: .
clone_size: once
j_call: TRBJ2-1
v_call: TRBV7-9
cdr3_nt: TGTGCCAGCAGCTTATCTAATGAGCAGTTCTTC
cdr3_aa: CASSLSNEQFF

d_call: TRBD2
clone_size: .
j_call: TRBJ2-7
v_call: TRBV6-5
cdr3_nt: TGTGCCAGCAGTTCCCTCCGGGACTATAAGTACGAGCAGTACTTC
cdr3_aa: CASSSLRDYKYEQYF

d_call: .
clone_size: .
j_call: TRBJ2-5
v_call: TRBV5-1
cdr3_nt: TGCGCCAGCAGCCGTGGCGGGACAGAAGAGACCCAGTACTTC
cdr3_aa: CASSRGGTEETQYF

d_call: TRBD2
clone_size: .
j_call: TRBJ2-1
v_call: TRBV30
cdr3_nt: TGTGCCTGGAGTACCCCGTCTAGCGGGAGGAATGAGCAGTTCTTC
cdr3_aa: CAWSTPSSGRNEQFF

d_call: TRBD1
clone_size: .
j_call: TRBJ2-2
v_call: TRBV11-3
cdr3_nt: TGTGCCAGCAGTCGGGACAGGGGGTTCACCGGGGAGCTGTTTTTT
cdr3_aa: CASSRDRGFTGELFF

d_call: .
clone_size: once
j_call: TRBJ1-6
v_call: TRBV10-3
cdr3_nt: TGTGCCATCAGTGACAGGGATTATTCACCCCTCCACTTT
cdr3_aa: CAISDRDYSPLHF

d_call: .
clone_size: .
j_call: TRBJ2-3
v_call: TRBV7-8
cdr3_nt: TGTGCCAGCAGCTCGGGGGGCCCGTATACGCAGTATTTT
cdr3_aa: CASSSGGPYTQYF

d_call: .
clone_size: .
j_call: TRBJ1-1
v_call: TRBV7-8
cdr3_nt: TGTGCCAGCAGGCTACAGGGAGAGGCTTTCTTT
cdr3_aa: CASRLQGEAFF

d_call: TRBD1
clone_size: .
j_call: TRBJ1-5
v_call: TRBV5-6
cdr3_nt: TGTGCCAGCAGCTTACAGGGGGGAGGCAATCAGCCCCAGCATTTT
cdr3_aa: CASSLQGGGNQPQHF

d_call: TRBD1
clone_size: .
j_call: TRBJ2-3
v_call: TRBV4-2
cdr3_nt: TGTGCCAGCAGCCGAGGGACAGGCCCCGAGGATACGCAGTATTTT
cdr3_aa: CASSRGTGPEDTQYF

d_call: TRBD2
clone_size: .
j_call: TRBJ2-7
v_call: TRBV7-6
cdr3_nt: TGTGCCAGCAGTCCAACCCGACGGGGGGTCTCCTACGAGCAGTACTTC
cdr3_aa: CASSPTRRGVSYEQYF

d_call: .
clone_size: .
j_call: TRBJ1-3
v_call: TRBV23-1
cdr3_nt: TGCGCCAGCACCCCCAGGCGTTTCTCTGGAAACACCATATATTTT
cdr3_aa: CASTPRRFSGNTIYF

d_call: TRBD1
clone_size: .
j_call: TRBJ1-2
v_call: TRBV5-1
cdr3_nt: TGCGCCAGCAGCGCGAACAGGGGAGCAGGTGATGGCTACACCTTC
cdr3_aa: CASSANRGAGDGYTF

d_call: .
clone_size: few
j_call: TRBJ1-2
v_call: TRBV7-9
cdr3_nt: TGTGCCAGCAGCCGCGTGTTAGGGGGTGGGGACACCTTC
cdr3_aa: CASSRVLGGGDTF

d_call: .
clone_size: .
j_call: TRBJ2-2
v_call: TRBV7-7
cdr3_nt: TGTGCTAGCAGCTTAACAGCTCTTAACACCGGGGAGCTGTTTTTT
cdr3_aa: CASSLTALNTGELFF

d_call: TRBD2
clone_size: .
j_call: TRBJ2-7
v_call: TRBV6-1
cdr3_nt: TGTGCCAGCAGTGGAGGACTAGCGGGCCACTACGAGCAGTACTTC
cdr3_aa: CASSGGLAGHYEQYF

d_call: TRBD2
clone_size: .
j_call: TRBJ2-3
v_call: TRBV18
cdr3_nt: TGTGCCAGCTCACCCATAGCGGGAGGGCTGCCAGATACGCAGTATTTT
cdr3_aa: CASSPIAGGLPDTQYF

d_call: TRBD1
clone_size: once
j_call: TRBJ1-5
v_call: TRBV9
cdr3_nt: TGTGCCAGCAGCGTAGGGACAGGGCAGCCCCAGCATTTT
cdr3_aa: CASSVGTGQPQHF

d_call: TRBD1
clone_size: .
j_call: TRBJ1-1
v_call: TRBV5-4
cdr3_nt: TGTGCCAGCAGCTTCAACAGGGGGCAGAACACTGAAGCTTTCTTT
cdr3_aa: CASSFNRGQNTEAFF

d_call: .
clone_size: .
j_call: TRBJ2-7
v_call: TRBV6-4
cdr3_nt: TGTGCCAGTTCTCCCGGGGGACGATCCTACGAGCAGTACTTC
cdr3_aa: CASSPGGRSYEQYF

d_call: .
clone_size: .
j_call: TRBJ2-7
v_call: TRBV29-1
cdr3_nt: TGCAGCGTTTCACTAAACCGGGACTCCGGGCTCTACGAGCAGTACTTC
cdr3_aa: CSVSLNRDSGLYEQYF

d_call: TRBD2
clone_size: once
j_call: TRBJ2-7
v_call: TRBV7-8
cdr3_nt: TGTGCCAGCAGCTCCCTTAGCGGGACTCCCTACGAGCAGTACTTC
cdr3_aa: CASSSLSGTPYEQYF

d_call: TRBD1
clone_size: .
j_call: TRBJ2-7
v_call: TRBV9
cdr3_nt: TGTGCCAGCAGCATAGCTGACAGGGGATACGAGCAGTACTTC
cdr3_aa: CASSIADRGYEQYF

d_call: .
clone_size: few
j_call: TRBJ1-6
v_call: TRBV27
cdr3_nt: TGTGCCAGCAGTTTGAGCGAGAGTTCACCCCTCCACTTT
cdr3_aa: CASSLSESSPLHF

d_call: TRBD2
clone_size: .
j_call: TRBJ2-5
v_call: TRBV11-3
cdr3_nt: TGTGCCAGCAGCTCGGGGGGGATCGGAGAGACCCAGTACTTC
cdr3_aa: CASSSGGIGETQYF

d_call: .
clone_size: few
j_call: TRBJ2-5
v_call: TRBV27
cdr3_nt: TGTGCCAGCAGTTTACGGAGCCAAGAGACCCAGTACTTC
cdr3_aa: CASSLRSQETQYF

d_call: TRBD2
clone_size: .
j_call: TRBJ2-1
v_call: TRBV4-3
cdr3_nt: TGCGCCAGCAGCCAACTCGGGAGGGCCCATGAGCAGTTCTTC
cdr3_aa: CASSQLGRAHEQFF

d_call: .
clone_size: once
j_call: TRBJ2-7
v_call: TRBV27
cdr3_nt: TGTGCCAGCAGATGGCGTAGCGAGCAGTACTTC
cdr3_aa: CASRWRSEQYF

d_call: TRBD1
clone_size: once
j_call: TRBJ1-1
v_call: TRBV18
cdr3_nt: TGTGCCAGCTCACCACAGGGGGCGAACACTGAAGCTTTCTTT
cdr3_aa: CASSPQGANTEAFF

d_call: TRBD1
clone_size: .
j_call: TRBJ1-2
v_call: TRBV7-9
cdr3_nt: TGTGCCAGCAGCTCCCCTTGGACAGGGGCTAACTATGGCTACACCTTC
cdr3_aa: CASSSPWTGANYGYTF

d_call: .
clone_size: .
j_call: TRBJ1-5
v_call: TRBV5-1
cdr3_nt: TGCGCCAGCAGCGCGGGGCCTTATCAGCCCCAGCATTTT
cdr3_aa: CASSAGPYQPQHF

d_call: TRBD2
clone_size: .
j_call: TRBJ2-7
v_call: TRBV9
cdr3_nt: TGTGCCAGCAGCGGGGGAGCGGGAGGACCCTACGAGCAGTACTTC
cdr3_aa: CASSGGAGGPYEQYF

d_call: TRBD1
clone_size: .
j_call: TRBJ2-7
v_call: TRBV7-9
cdr3_nt: TGTGCCAGCAGCTTAGCGGGGACAGGCGAGCAGTACTTC
cdr3_aa: CASSLAGTGEQYF

d_call: .
clone_size: .
j_call: TRBJ2-1
v_call: TRBV7-2
cdr3_nt: TGTGCCAGCAGCGGGGGACTCCAATACAATGAGCAGTTCTTC
cdr3_aa: CASSGGLQYNEQFF

d_call: TRBD1
clone_size: .
j_call: TRBJ2-3
v_call: TRBV5-6
cdr3_nt: TGTGCCAGCAGCTCCAGGACAGGCCTGACAGATACGCAGTATTTT
cdr3_aa: CASSSRTGLTDTQYF

d_call: .
clone_size: .
j_call: TRBJ1-5
v_call: TRBV4-1
cdr3_nt: TGCGCCAGCAGCCAAGGTCGATACGGGGAGGGACGGGCCCAGCATTTT
cdr3_aa: CASSQGRYGEGRAQHF

d_call: .
clone_size: .
j_call: TRBJ2-1
v_call: TRBV19
cdr3_nt: TGTGCCAGTAGTATATCTAGCGTGGGGAATGAGCAGTTCTTC
cdr3_aa: CASSISSVGNEQFF

d_call: TRBD2
clone_size: .
j_call: TRBJ2-3
v_call: TRBV10-3
cdr3_nt: TGTGCCATCAGTGACCTTACTAGCGGGAGGGCCCTCTTGGCGCAGTATTTT
cdr3_aa: CAISDLTSGRALLAQYF

d_call: TRBD1
clone_size: .
j_call: TRBJ1-4
v_call: TRBV5-4
cdr3_nt: TGTGCCAGCAGCCGGGGCGGGCAGGGGGCGAGGGATGAAAAACTGTTTTTT
cdr3_aa: CASSRGGQGARDEKLFF

d_call: TRBD1
clone_size: .
j_call: TRBJ2-2
v_call: TRBV19
cdr3_nt: TGTGCCACCAAGAATTGGGACAGTAGCCCGAACACCGGGGAGCTGTTTTTT
cdr3_aa: CATKNWDSSPNTGELFF

d_call: TRBD2
clone_size: .
j_call: TRBJ2-1
v_call: TRBV4-2
cdr3_nt: TGTGCCAGCAGCCTCGGGGGGGGGTCCCTCAATGAGCAGTTCTTC
cdr3_aa: CASSLGGGSLNEQFF

d_call: .
clone_size: .
j_call: TRBJ1-3
v_call: TRBV5-5
cdr3_nt: TGTGCCAGCAGCTTGTTGGGAGACTCTGGAAACACCATATATTTT
cdr3_aa: CASSLLGDSGNTIYF

d_call: .
clone_size: .
j_call: TRBJ2-1
v_call: TRBV11-1
cdr3_nt: TGTGCCAGCGCCCCCCGGGGAGCCTACAATGAGCAGTTCTTC
cdr3_aa: CASAPRGAYNEQFF

d_call: TRBD1
clone_size: .
j_call: TRBJ2-1
v_call: TRBV25-1
cdr3_nt: TGTGCCAGCAGTGACCCCGGGACAGGGTGGAATGAGCAGTTCTTC
cdr3_aa: CASSDPGTGWNEQFF

d_call: TRBD2
clone_size: .
j_call: TRBJ2-3
v_call: TRBV27
cdr3_nt: TGTGCCAGCAGTTTTTGGGGACTAGCGGGAGGTGAAGGCACAGATACGCAGTATTTT
cdr3_aa: CASSFWGLAGGEGTDTQYF

d_call: TRBD1
clone_size: .
j_call: TRBJ1-1
v_call: TRBV14
cdr3_nt: TGTGCCAGCAGTCGGACAGGGAAGACTGAAGCTTTCTTT
cdr3_aa: CASSRTGKTEAFF

d_call: .
clone_size: once
j_call: TRBJ1-2
v_call: TRBV5-6
cdr3_nt: TGTGCCAGCAGCTCCCGGCGGAACTATGGCTACACCTTC
cdr3_aa: CASSSRRNYGYTF

d_call: TRBD2
clone_size: .
j_call: TRBJ2-3
v_call: TRBV7-2
cdr3_nt: TGTGCCGGCAGCTTACGGGACTACCCGACTGGCGCGCAGTATTTT
cdr3_aa: CAGSLRDYPTGAQYF

d_call: TRBD2
clone_size: .
j_call: TRBJ2-2
v_call: TRBV11-2
cdr3_nt: TGTGCCAGCAGCTTAGAAGCGGGAATCTCGTCCGGGGAGTTGTTTTTT
cdr3_aa: CASSLEAGISSGELFF

d_call: TRBD1
clone_size: .
j_call: TRBJ2-7
v_call: TRBV6-6
cdr3_nt: TGTGCCAGCAGCGCAGGGGGAGTAAAGGAGGAGCAGTACTTC
cdr3_aa: CASSAGGVKEEQYF

d_call: .
clone_size: few
j_call: TRBJ2-7
v_call: TRBV18
cdr3_nt: TGTGCCAGCTCAGCACCTCAGGTGGACTACGAGCAGTACTTC
cdr3_aa: CASSAPQVDYEQYF

d_call: .
clone_size: .
j_call: TRBJ2-7
v_call: TRBV27
cdr3_nt: TGTGCCAGCAGTTTCGCCGGGAGCTCCTACGAGCAGTACTTC
cdr3_aa: CASSFAGSSYEQYF

d_call: TRBD2
clone_size: .
j_call: TRBJ2-5
v_call: TRBV27
cdr3_nt: TGTGCCAGCAGTTTAGGCCGGGAGGGCCTTTTGGAGACCCAGTACTTC
cdr3_aa: CASSLGREGLLETQYF

d_call: TRBD1
clone_size: .
j_call: TRBJ2-2
v_call: TRBV18
cdr3_nt: TGTGCCAGCTCACCTCAAACATTTACCGGGACAGGGGGCAACGGGGAGCTGTTTTTT
cdr3_aa: CASSPQTFTGTGGNGELFF

d_call: .
clone_size: .
j_call: TRBJ2-7
v_call: TRBV9
cdr3_nt: TGTGCCAGCAGCGCCCTGGACACCTACGAGCAGTACTTC
cdr3_aa: CASSALDTYEQYF

d_call: .
clone_size: .
j_call: TRBJ2-7
v_call: TRBV6-6
cdr3_nt: TGTGCCAGCCGGCCACAGGGAAGAGACGAGCAGTACTTC
cdr3_aa: CASRPQGRDEQYF

d_call: .
clone_size: .
j_call: TRBJ2-3
v_call: TRBV6-4
cdr3_nt: TGTGCCAGCAGTGGAACGGGTTCCACAGATACGCAGTATTTT
cdr3_aa: CASSGTGSTDTQYF

d_call: .
clone_size: once
j_call: TRBJ1-4
v_call: TRBV27
cdr3_nt: TGTGCCAGCAGTTCGGTGCCAGGGAGGAATGAAAAACTGTTTTTT
cdr3_aa: CASSSVPGRNEKLFF

d_call: TRBD1
clone_size: few
j_call: TRBJ1-1
v_call: TRBV4-3
cdr3_nt: TGCGCCAGCAGCCAAGGGTACAGGGGTGACACTGAAGCTTTCTTT
cdr3_aa: CASSQGYRGDTEAFF

d_call: .
clone_size: .
j_call: TRBJ2-5
v_call: TRBV2
cdr3_nt: TGTGCCAGCAGGGAGGGTACAGAGGCCCAGTACTTC
cdr3_aa: CASREGTEAQYF